The entry below gives a single TCR beta chain sequence along with its context. The antigen is unknown. The entry originates in a study of cytotoxic CD8 clonotypes in ibrutinib-treated CLL. At the level of the study: Response samples were taken after a median around 11 months of treatment, range 6 to 36. Samples yielded averages of around 280,000 productive templates and some 94,000 productive rearrangements.

Measured with immunoSEQ multiplex PCR; TCRdb has only the in-frame clones, and not every one. The sample includes approximately 130,000 clones, about 85% seen only once; the top ten take about 3.3%. Whole-study findings and limits: Clonality grew at ibrutinib response; at progression, it decreased back toward baseline.

This TCR was recovered from a human donor with chronic lymphocytic leukemia. The material sequenced was PBMCs, taken after 24 months of ibrutinib treatment.

CDR3 protein: CASSFSASYSGELFF. DNA for the CDR3: TGTGCCAGCAGCTTTTCGGCGTCTTATTCCGGGGAGCTGTTTTTT. This chain joins TRBV7-9 and TRBJ2-2, with D uncertain. There are 15 residues in the CDR3. Looked up from germline, CDR1 is SEHNR and CDR2 is FQNEAQ (reference sequence). Between the trimmed V and J ends, which lost 3 bases and 6 bases, there was a span of 14 bases.